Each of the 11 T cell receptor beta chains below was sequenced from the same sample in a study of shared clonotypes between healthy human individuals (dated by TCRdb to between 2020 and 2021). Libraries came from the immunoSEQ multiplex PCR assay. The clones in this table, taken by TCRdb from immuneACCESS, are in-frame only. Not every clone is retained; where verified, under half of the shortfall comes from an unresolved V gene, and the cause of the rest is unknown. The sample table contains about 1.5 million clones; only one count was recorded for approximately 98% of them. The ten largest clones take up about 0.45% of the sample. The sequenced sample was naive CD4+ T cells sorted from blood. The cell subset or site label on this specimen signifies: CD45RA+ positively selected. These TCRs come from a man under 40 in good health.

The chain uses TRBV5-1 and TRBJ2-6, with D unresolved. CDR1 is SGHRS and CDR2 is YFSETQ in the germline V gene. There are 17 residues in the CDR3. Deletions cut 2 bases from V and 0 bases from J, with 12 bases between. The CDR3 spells CASSFAEINSGANVLTF. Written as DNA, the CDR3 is TGCGCCAGCAGCTTTGCTGAGATAAACTCTGGGGCCAACGTCCTGACTTTC.

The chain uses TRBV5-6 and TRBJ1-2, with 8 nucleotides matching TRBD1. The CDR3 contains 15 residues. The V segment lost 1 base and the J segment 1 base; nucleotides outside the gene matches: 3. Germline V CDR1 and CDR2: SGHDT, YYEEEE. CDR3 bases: TGTGCCAGCAGCTTGTTCGACAGGGGTAACTATGGCTACACCTTC. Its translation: CASSLFDRGNYGYTF.

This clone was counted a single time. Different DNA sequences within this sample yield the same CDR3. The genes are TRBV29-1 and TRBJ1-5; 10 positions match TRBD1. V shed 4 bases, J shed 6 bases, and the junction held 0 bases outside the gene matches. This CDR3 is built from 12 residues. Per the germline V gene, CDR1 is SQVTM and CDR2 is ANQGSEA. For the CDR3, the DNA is TGCAGCGTTGGGGACAGGGGTCAGCCCCAGCATTTT. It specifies CSVGDRGQPQHF.

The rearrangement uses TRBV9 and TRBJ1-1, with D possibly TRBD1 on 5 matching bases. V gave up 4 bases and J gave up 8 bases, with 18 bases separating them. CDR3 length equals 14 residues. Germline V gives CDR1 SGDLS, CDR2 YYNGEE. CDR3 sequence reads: CASSPPGGGREAFF. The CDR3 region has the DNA TGTGCCAGCAGCCCCCCCGGGGGGGGACGGGAAGCTTTCTTT.

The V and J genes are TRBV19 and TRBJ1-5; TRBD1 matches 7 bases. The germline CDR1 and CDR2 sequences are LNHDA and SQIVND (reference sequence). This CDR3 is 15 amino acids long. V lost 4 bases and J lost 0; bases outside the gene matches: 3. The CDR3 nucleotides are TGTGCCAGTAGTACGGACAGGTATAGCAATCAGCCCCAGCATTTT. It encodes CASSTDRYSNQPQHF.

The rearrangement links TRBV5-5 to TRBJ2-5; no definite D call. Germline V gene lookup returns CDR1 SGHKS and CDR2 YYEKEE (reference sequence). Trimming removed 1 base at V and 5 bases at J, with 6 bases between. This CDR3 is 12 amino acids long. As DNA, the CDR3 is TGTGCCAGCAGCTTGTCCGGGGAGACCCAGTACTTC. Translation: CASSLSGETQYF.

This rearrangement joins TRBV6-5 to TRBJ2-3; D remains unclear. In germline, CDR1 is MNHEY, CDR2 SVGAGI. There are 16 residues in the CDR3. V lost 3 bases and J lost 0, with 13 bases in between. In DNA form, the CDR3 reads TGTGCCAGCAGTTATGGTGGGCAAACTAGCACAGATACGCAGTATTTT. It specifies CASSYGGQTSTDTQYF.

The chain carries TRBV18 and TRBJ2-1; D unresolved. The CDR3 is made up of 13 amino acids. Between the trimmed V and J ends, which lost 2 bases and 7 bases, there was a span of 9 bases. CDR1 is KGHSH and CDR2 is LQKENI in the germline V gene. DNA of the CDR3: TGTGCCAGCTCACCAGCAATAAGTAATGAGCAGTTCTTC. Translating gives CASSPAISNEQFF. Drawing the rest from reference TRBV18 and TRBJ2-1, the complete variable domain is NAGVMQNPRHLVRRRGQEARLRCSPMKGHSHVYWYRQLPEEGLKFMVYLQKENIIDESGMPKERFSAEFPKEGPSILRIQQVVRGDSAAYFCASSPAISNEQFFGPGTRLTVL.

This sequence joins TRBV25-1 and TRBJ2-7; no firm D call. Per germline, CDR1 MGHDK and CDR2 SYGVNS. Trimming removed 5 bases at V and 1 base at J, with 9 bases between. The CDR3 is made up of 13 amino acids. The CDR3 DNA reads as TGTGCCAGCAGTATCCCCGGGTCCTACGAGCAGTACTTC. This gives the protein CASSIPGSYEQYF.

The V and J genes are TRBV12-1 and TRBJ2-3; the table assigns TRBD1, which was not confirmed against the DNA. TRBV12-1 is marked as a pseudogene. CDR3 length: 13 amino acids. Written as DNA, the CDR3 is TGTGCCAGCAGCTTTTTGGGCCCAGATACGCAGTATTTT. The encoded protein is CASSFLGPDTQYF.

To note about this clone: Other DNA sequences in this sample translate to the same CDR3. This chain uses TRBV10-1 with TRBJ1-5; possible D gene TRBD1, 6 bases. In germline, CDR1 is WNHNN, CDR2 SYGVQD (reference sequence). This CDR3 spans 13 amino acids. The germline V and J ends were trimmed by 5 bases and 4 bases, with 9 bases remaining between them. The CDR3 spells CASSRGSNQPQHF. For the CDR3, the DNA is TGCGCCAGCAGTAGGGGGTCGAATCAGCCCCAGCATTTT.